The clone carrying this TCR beta chain was counted at least ten times. What it binds is not known. The authors built TCR beta libraries using iRepertoire HTBI primers and Arm-PCR of CDR3 regions. A single record per CDR3 protein comes from TCRdb applying MiXCR to the multiplex PCR reads. The sample shows a few hundred thousand distinct CDR3 sequences, 23% of them seen only once. This entry belongs to a study of regulatory T cells in long-lasting Graves disease. Germline V gives CDR1 SQVTM, CDR2 ANQGSEA. The length of the CDR3 is 15 residues. V shed 4 bases and J shed 1 base, with 16 bases lying between them. General study points: Those with persistent Graves' had less TCR diversity than newly diagnosed patients. Only peripheral blood was studied, not thyroid tissue.

Regarding time point: persistent/refractory GD, antithyroid drugs over 5 years with positive TRAb. PBMCs were the source of the RNA used for TCR sequencing. Specimen: peripheral blood mononuclear cells (PBMCs), collected when the disease was refractory, from a patient treated with antithyroid drugs. This receptor was identified in a female donor with Graves disease. V usage is TRBV29-1 and J usage is TRBJ1-1; possibly TRBD1 for D (6 bases). CDR3: CSVAFTGYRNTEAFF. CDR3 DNA: TGCAGCGTTGCCTTCACAGGGTACCGGAACACTGAAGCTTTCTTT. Looking up the rest from reference TRBV29-1 and TRBJ1-1 gives the full variable domain: SAVISQKPSRDICQRGTSLTIQCQVDSQVTMMFWYRQQPGQSLTLIATANQGSEATYESGFVIDKFPISRPNLTFSTLTVSNMSPEDSSIYLCSVAFTGYRNTEAFFGQGTRLTVV.